Following are 15 T cell receptor beta chains from one sample sequenced in a study of blood T cell repertoires in COVID-19. Measured with immunoSEQ multiplex PCR; TCRdb has only the in-frame clones, and not every one. The profile shows some 190,000 clones, 80% to 90% of them singletons. Sequencing was carried out using peripheral blood. The receptors shown here come from a human donor with active or convalescent COVID-19. The donor label of this sample is uncertain.

The chain links TRBV3-1 (or the pseudogene TRBV3-2) to TRBJ2-7; 10 bases line up with TRBD2. The CDR3 runs to 17 residues. J gave up 9 bases and V 0 bases, and 14 bases lay outside the gene matches. The V gene's germline CDR1 is LGHDT and CDR2 YNNKEL (reference sequence). The CDR3 reads CASSQEERGGLLRVQYF. CDR3 in DNA: TGTGCCAGCAGCCAAGAGGAGCGGGGGGGATTATTACGAGTGCAGTACTTC.

The J gene is TRBJ2-3, the V gene TRBV4-2; 14 bases align to TRBD2. Germline V gives CDR1 LGHNA, CDR2 YNFKEQ. The trim removed 1 base at V and 6 bases at J, leaving 9 bases unmatched. The CDR3 contains 18 residues. The CDR3 sequence: CASSQAMGLAGEWDTQYF. CDR3 DNA: TGTGCCAGCAGCCAAGCCATGGGACTAGCGGGAGAGTGGGATACGCAGTATTTT.

V usage is TRBV6-5 and J usage is TRBJ2-5; TRBD1 matches at 9 bases. The CDR3 runs 13 residues. With V trimmed by 5 bases and J by 4 bases, 2 bases remained unmatched. Looked up from germline, CDR1 is MNHEY and CDR2 is SVGAGI. In DNA form, the CDR3 reads TGTGCCAGCAGTATGACAGGGGGAGAGACCCAGTACTTC. Residues: CASSMTGGETQYF.

This rearrangement joins TRBV9 to TRBJ2-1; the match to TRBD1 covers 11 bases. Germline trimming cut 3 bases from V and 6 bases from J; bases unmatched to any gene: 11. Germline V gives CDR1 SGDLS, CDR2 YYNGEE. CDR3 size: 17 residues. The CDR3 region has the DNA TGTGCCAGCAGCGGAGCCCCATCAGGGACAGGGGGCAATGAGCAGTTCTTC. Its translation is CASSGAPSGTGGNEQFF.

Written as DNA, the CDR3 is TGTGCCAGCAGCAAACAGGGGGCTGGAGAGACCCAGTACTTC. Protein product: CASSKQGAGETQYF. The genes are TRBV11-2 and TRBJ2-5; the match to TRBD1 covers 9 bases. The CDR3 extends over 14 amino acids. CDR1 and CDR2 (germline): SGHAT, FQNNGV. After removal of 5 bases from V and 4 bases from J, the junction contained 5 bases not matched to a gene. The full variable domain, its missing parts supplied by reference TRBV11-2 and TRBJ2-5, is EAGVAQSPRYKIIEKRQSVAFWCNPISGHATLYWYQQILGQGPKLLIQFQNNGVVDDSQLPKDRFSAERLKGVDSTLKIQPAKLEDSAVYLCASSKQGAGETQYFGPGTRLLVL.

The chain uses TRBV18 and TRBJ2-4; possible D gene TRBD1, 5 bases. CDR3 length: 16 residues. CDR1 KGHSH and CDR2 LQKENI come from the germline V gene. The ends were cut back, 3 bases at V and 0 bases at J, with 12 bases in the middle. The CDR3 DNA sequence: TGTGCCAGCTCACCGGGGCGGTTATTAGCCAAAAACATTCAGTACTTC. Amino acid sequence: CASSPGRLLAKNIQYF.

This clone came up many times. The chain carries TRBV3-1 (or the pseudogene TRBV3-2) and TRBJ2-2; D is unclear. Trimming took 3 bases from V and 5 from J, leaving 4 bases between them. The CDR3 is 12 amino acids. Germline CDR1 is LGHDT and CDR2 is YNNKEL (reference sequence). CDR3 sequence reads: CASSQATGELFF. CDR3 DNA: TGTGCCAGCAGCCAGGCAACCGGGGAGCTGTTTTTT.

This chain joins TRBV28 and TRBJ2-3; TRBD2 is a possible D gene (5 bases). The CDR3 covers 14 residues. The V gene's germline CDR1 is MDHEN and CDR2 SYDVKM. Trimming shortened V by 5 bases and J by 1 base, and 10 bases separated the two germline ends. The CDR3 sequence is CASSLARGTDTQYF. The CDR3 DNA sequence: TGTGCCAGCAGTCTAGCTCGGGGCACAGATACGCAGTATTTT.

Ten or more counts support this clone. V is TRBV27 and J is TRBJ2-5; 7 bases fit TRBD2. The CDR3 consists of 16 residues. Trimming removed 1 base from V and 1 base from J; junction bases left unmatched: 6. CDR1 MNHEY and CDR2 SMNVEV come from the germline V gene (reference sequence). The CDR3 sequence: CASSLFASGPQETQYF. Written as DNA, the CDR3 is TGTGCCAGCAGTTTATTCGCTAGCGGACCCCAAGAGACCCAGTACTTC.

The chain uses TRBV6-2 or TRBV6-3 and TRBJ1-6, with D tentatively TRBD1 (5 bases). Germline CDR1 and CDR2: MNHEY and SVGEGT. V lost 2 bases to trimming and J lost 10 bases, with 15 bases between them. The CDR3 is 15 amino acids. In DNA, the CDR3 is TGTGCCAGCAGTTACACGGCAGGGTCTCGATCACCCCTCCACTTT. This encodes CASSYTAGSRSPLHF.

This rearrangement joins TRBV10-1 to TRBJ2-3, with 9 positions matching TRBD2. Looked up from germline, CDR1 is WNHNN and CDR2 is SYGVQD (reference sequence). With V trimmed by 3 bases and J by 4 bases, 5 bases remained unmatched. CDR3 length: 15 amino acids. CDR3 bases: TGCGCCAGCAGTGACGCGGGAGGGGTTGCAGATACGCAGTATTTT. Translating gives CASSDAGGVADTQYF.

The chain links TRBV21-1 to TRBJ2-4; TRBD2, as called in the table, went unchecked against the DNA. TRBV21-1 is listed as a pseudogene. This CDR3 is built from 16 residues. The CDR3 coding sequence is TGTGCCAGCCTCTTGGACGGCGGGTCAACCAAAAACATTCAGTACTTC. As protein: CASLLDGGSTKNIQYF.

The chain links TRBV30 to TRBJ2-6, with 7 bases aligning to TRBD1. The V gene's germline CDR1 is GTSNPN and CDR2 SVGIG (reference sequence). The CDR3 is made up of 14 amino acids. The DNA for the CDR3 is TGTGCGGGACAGAAAAGACCCGGGGCCAACGTCCTGACTTTC. Translated, it gives CAGQKRPGANVLTF.

The rearrangement links TRBV7-9 to TRBJ2-7, with 11 bases identical to TRBD2. Germline trimming cut 3 bases from V and 4 bases from J; bases unmatched to any gene: 5. Germline assignment: CDR1 SEHNR and CDR2 FQNEAQ (reference sequence). The length of the CDR3 is 15 residues. The CDR3 region is CASSFGTSGLYEQYF. The CDR3 bases are TGTGCCAGCAGCTTTGGGACTAGCGGTCTGTACGAGCAGTACTTC.

The chain links TRBV12-3 or TRBV12-4 to TRBJ2-6; D not certain. The CDR3 is made up of 12 amino acids. V was clipped by 7 bases and J by 3 bases, with 4 bases between them. CDR3 sequence (DNA): TGTGCCAGCACTTATGGGGCCAACGTCCTGACTTTC. It specifies CASTYGANVLTF.